This T cell receptor beta chain was captured by sequencing in a study of OX40 agonist ivuxolimab in advanced cancers. For the study at large: Patients received ivuxolimab, an agonistic anti-OX40 (CD134) antibody. People who had prior anti-PD-1, anti-PD-L1 or anti-CTLA-4 therapy could take part, and 35% to 50% had some. Every patient in dose escalation had hepatocellular carcinoma, melanoma, renal cell or head and neck cancer.

This clone was counted only a few times. Germline CDR1 and CDR2: LNHDA and SQIVND (reference sequence). The CDR3 has 14 amino acids. Between the trimmed V and J ends, which lost 4 bases and 3 bases, there was a span of 12 bases. Assay used: immunoSEQ multiplex PCR; TCRdb lists only in-frame clones, some missing. The repertoire has 45,000 to 65,000 clones, around 87% of them found once; the top ten carry about a tenth. Here the sequenced sample was CD4+ or CD8+ T cells sorted from blood, taken in a trial of the OX40 agonist ivuxolimab. V and J are TRBV19 and TRBJ1-2, with D tentatively TRBD1 (5 bases). The origin of this receptor is an adult with an advanced solid tumor such as melanoma, head and neck, liver or kidney cancer. The CDR3 protein is CASSTQGRDYGYTF. The CDR3 coding sequence is TGTGCCAGTAGTACTCAGGGAAGGGACTATGGCTACACCTTC.